The 11 T cell receptor beta chains in this list originate from one sample, sequenced in a study of blood T cell repertoires in COVID-19. Sequencing used immunoSEQ multiplex PCR; TCRdb keeps in-frame clones, though not all of them. The sample carries about 100,000 clones, roughly nine tenths recorded once. Sequencing input: peripheral blood. Receptor source: a man aged 25 to 45 in a cohort sampled during active COVID-19.

The CDR3, as DNA: TGTGCCAGTAGGATGACAGGCTCTAGCACAGATACGCAGTATTTT. Amino acid sequence: CASRMTGSSTDTQYF. The rearrangement uses TRBV19 and TRBJ2-3, with D possibly being TRBD1 (6 bases). The CDR3 loop spans 15 amino acids. From germline, CDR1 is LNHDA and CDR2 SQIVND (reference sequence). With 6 bases removed from V and 0 bases from J, the gap between germline ends came to 13 bases.

This sequence joins TRBV4-3 and TRBJ2-7; 7 nucleotides match TRBD1. Germline trimming cut 0 bases from V and 4 bases from J; bases unmatched to any gene: 6. The CDR3 loop spans 15 amino acids. Germline V gene lookup returns CDR1 LGHNA and CDR2 YSLEER. The CDR3, as DNA: TGCGCCAGCAGCCAAGACCCCGGGACAGCTTACGAGCAGTACTTC. Its protein is CASSQDPGTAYEQYF.

This clone occurred once. The rearrangement uses TRBV6-6 and TRBJ2-4; possible D gene TRBD2, 6 bases. This CDR3 is built from 15 residues. The germline CDR1 and CDR2 sequences are MNHNY and SVGAGI (reference sequence). Trimming left V 1 base short and J 6 bases short, with 13 bases between. The CDR3: CASSYLGGIGNIQYF. The CDR3 DNA sequence: TGTGCCAGCAGTTACTTAGGAGGGATTGGAAACATTCAGTACTTC.

A remark on this clone: Mismatch with germline at one junction end may stem from a read error. The chain is built from TRBV3-1 (or the pseudogene TRBV3-2) and TRBJ1-2; 9 nucleotides align to TRBD1. Germline values: CDR1 LGHDT, CDR2 YNNKEL (reference sequence). This CDR3 has 15 residues. CDR3 nucleotide sequence: TGTGCCAGCGGCCAAGGACAGGGGCGCTACTATGGCTACACCTTC. Translation gives CASGQGQGRYYGYTF.

The chain links TRBV6-4 to TRBJ1-6; D gene unclear. This CDR3 contains 14 residues. Germline loops: CDR1 MRHNA, CDR2 SNTAGT. The V end lost 3 bases, the J end lost 10 bases, and 13 bases lay between the germline ends. CDR3 nucleotide sequence: TGTGCCAGCAGTGATTCCCCCCCGGGGTCACCCCTCCACTTT. This codes for CASSDSPPGSPLHF.

In its sample, this clone was seen a few times. The rearrangement uses TRBV18 and TRBJ1-5, with TRBD1 matching over 9 bases. This CDR3 contains 16 residues. V shed 3 bases and J 3 bases; nucleotides not matched to a gene: 6. Germline lookup yields CDR1 KGHSH and CDR2 LQKENI. CDR3 sequence: CASSPGTGRANQPQHF. In DNA form, the CDR3 reads TGTGCCAGCTCACCCGGGACAGGGAGGGCCAATCAGCCCCAGCATTTT.

V and J are TRBV10-2 and TRBJ1-1; no clear D gene. V dropped 3 bases and J dropped 5 bases, with 19 bases sitting between them. CDR1 is WSHSY, CDR2 SAAADI, per germline. The CDR3 is 16 amino acids. DNA for the CDR3: TGCGCCAGCAGTGACCCGGGGAACAAATTGTTGACTGAAGCTTTCTTT. It is translated as CASSDPGNKLLTEAFF.

This clone was picked up many times. CDR3 amino acids: CASSPGGTGNPDTQYF. The CDR3 coding sequence is TGTGCCAGCAGTCCCGGAGGGACAGGGAATCCAGATACGCAGTATTTT. The chain links TRBV28 to TRBJ2-3; 9 nucleotides agree with TRBD1. CDR1 is MDHEN and CDR2 is SYDVKM in the germline V gene. The ends lost 5 bases at V and 4 bases at J; junction bases unmatched: 10. This CDR3 has 16 amino acids.

The rearrangement links TRBV14 to TRBJ2-1; D may be TRBD1 (6 bases). The CDR3 runs to 14 residues. V dropped 0 bases and J dropped 8 bases, with 11 bases sitting between them. The V gene's germline CDR1 is SGHDN and CDR2 FVKESK. For the CDR3, the DNA is TGTGCCAGCAGCCAAGAACAGGGTTGGGATGAGCAGTTCTTC. As protein: CASSQEQGWDEQFF.

This clone was observed a few times. The V gene is TRBV4-1, the J gene TRBJ1-6; TRBD1 might be the D (5 bases). The V end lost 5 bases, the J end lost 3 bases, and 14 bases lay between the germline ends. The germline CDR1 and CDR2 sequences are MGHRA and YSYEKL. CDR3 length: 16 residues. The CDR3 loop is CASSYRTTVYNSPLHF. CDR3 in DNA: TGCGCCAGCAGCTATAGAACGACAGTCTATAATTCACCCCTCCACTTT.

CDR3 residues: CASSPGLPSGYTF. CDR3 DNA: TGTGCCAGCTCACCCGGACTCCCTAGTGGCTACACCTTC. V is TRBV18 and J is TRBJ1-2; D gene ambiguous. CDR3 length: 13 residues. The germline V gene encodes CDR1 KGHSH and CDR2 LQKENI. Trimming took off 3 bases at V and 7 bases at J, with 12 bases between the two ends.